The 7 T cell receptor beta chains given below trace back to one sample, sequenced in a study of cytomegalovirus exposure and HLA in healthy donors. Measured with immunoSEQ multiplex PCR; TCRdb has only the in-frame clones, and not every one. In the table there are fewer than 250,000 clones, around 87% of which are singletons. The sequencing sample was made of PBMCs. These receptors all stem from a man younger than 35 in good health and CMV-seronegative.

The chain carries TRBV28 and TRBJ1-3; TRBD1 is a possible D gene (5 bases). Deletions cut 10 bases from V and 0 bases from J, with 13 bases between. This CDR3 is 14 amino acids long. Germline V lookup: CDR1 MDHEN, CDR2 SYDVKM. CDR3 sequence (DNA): TGTGCCACCAGACGACAGAACTCTGGAAACACCATATATTTT. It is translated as CATRRQNSGNTIYF. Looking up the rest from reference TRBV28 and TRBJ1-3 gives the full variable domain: DVKVTQSSRYLVKRTGEKVFLECVQDMDHENMFWYRQDPGLGLRLIYFSYDVKMKEKGDIPEGYSVSREKKERFSLILESASTNQTSMYLCATRRQNSGNTIYFGEGSWLTVV.

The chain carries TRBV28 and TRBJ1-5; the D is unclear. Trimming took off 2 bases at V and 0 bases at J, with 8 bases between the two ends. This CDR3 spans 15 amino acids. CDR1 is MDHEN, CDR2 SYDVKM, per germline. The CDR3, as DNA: TGTGCCAGCAGTTTAAGCGGGTATAGCAATCAGCCCCAGCATTTT. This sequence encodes CASSLSGYSNQPQHF.

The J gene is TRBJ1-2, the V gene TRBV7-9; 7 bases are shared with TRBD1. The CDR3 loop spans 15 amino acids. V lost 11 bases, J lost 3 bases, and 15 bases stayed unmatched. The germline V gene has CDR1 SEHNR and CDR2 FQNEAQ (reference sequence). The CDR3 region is CAGQGQTIQYYGYTF. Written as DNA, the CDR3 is TGTGCCGGCCAGGGACAGACAATCCAATACTATGGCTACACCTTC. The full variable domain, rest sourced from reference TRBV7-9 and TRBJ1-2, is DTGVSQNPRHKITKRGQNVTFRCDPISEHNRLYWYRQTLGQGPEFLTYFQNEAQLEKSRLLSDRFSAERPKGSFSTLEIQRTEQGDSAMYLCAGQGQTIQYYGYTFGSGTRLTVV.

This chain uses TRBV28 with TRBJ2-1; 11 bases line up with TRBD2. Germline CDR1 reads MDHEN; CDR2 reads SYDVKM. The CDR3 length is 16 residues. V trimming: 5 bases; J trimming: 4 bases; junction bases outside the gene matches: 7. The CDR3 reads CASSPPGLADYNEQFF. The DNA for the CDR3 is TGTGCCAGCAGTCCACCGGGACTAGCGGATTACAATGAGCAGTTCTTC.

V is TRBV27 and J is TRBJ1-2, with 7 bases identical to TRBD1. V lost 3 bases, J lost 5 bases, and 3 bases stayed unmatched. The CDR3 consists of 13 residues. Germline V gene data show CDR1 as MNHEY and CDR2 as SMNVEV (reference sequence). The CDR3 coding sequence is TGTGCCAGCAGTTTTTCCAGGGGGTATGGCTACACCTTC. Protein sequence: CASSFSRGYGYTF.

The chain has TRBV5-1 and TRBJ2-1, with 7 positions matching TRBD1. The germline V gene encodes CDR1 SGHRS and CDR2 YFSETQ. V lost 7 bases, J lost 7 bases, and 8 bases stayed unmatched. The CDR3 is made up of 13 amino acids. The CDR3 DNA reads TGCGCCAGCCAACAGGGGATTGAAAATGAGCAGTTCTTC. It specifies CASQQGIENEQFF.

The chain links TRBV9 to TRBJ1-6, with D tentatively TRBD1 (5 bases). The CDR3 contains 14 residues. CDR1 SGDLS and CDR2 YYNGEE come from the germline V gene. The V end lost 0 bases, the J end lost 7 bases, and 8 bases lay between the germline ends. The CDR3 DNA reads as TGTGCCAGCAGCGTAGGGGGGGAGAATTCACCCCTCCACTTT. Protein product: CASSVGGENSPLHF.